This record covers a single T cell receptor beta chain. The antigen is undetermined. These data come from a study of T-cell reconstitution after alpha-beta-depleted transplantation in children. Library preparation (for TCRbeta) was performed with unique molecular identifiers. TCRdb analysed the PCR reads with MiXCR anew, one entry per CDR3 protein. The data show 500,000 or so distinct CDR3 sequences, with around 10% seen just once and 14% held by the top ten. Study conclusions and caveats: At the one-year point after transplant, T-cell counts and TCRbeta diversity were found to come mostly from T cells that had been newly produced. Surviving recipient T cells and thymic progenitors accounted for the high day-60 TCRbeta diversity observed in some patients. Several hundred expanded graft clones reportedly were the source of alpha-beta T cells about two months after transplant.

The CDR3 contains 14 residues. CDR1 is LNHDA, CDR2 SQIVND, per germline (reference sequence). V lost 8 bases to trimming and J lost 0 bases, with 13 bases between them. This specimen was PBMCs, mostly from graft donor cells, taken 180 days after TCRalphabeta/CD19-depleted stem cell transplant. V and J are TRBV19 and TRBJ1-1, with D unclear. This TCR was recovered from a female patient between 2 and 10 years old who had a stem cell transplant for aplastic anemia, so the T cells may come from the graft donor. In DNA form, the CDR3 reads TGTGCCAGTTGGGGAAAGCGCATGAACACTGAAGCTTTCTTT. Protein sequence: CASWGKRMNTEAFF.